The rows below give T cell receptor beta chains drawn from one sample of a study of T-cell reconstitution after alpha-beta-depleted transplantation in children. TCRdb itself ran the PCR reads through MiXCR, one entry per CDR3 protein. The sample consists of hundreds of thousands of distinct CDR3 sequences, 15% to 20% of them appearing once. This sample comprised PBMCs, mostly from graft donor cells, obtained 360 days after TCRalphabeta/CD19-depleted stem cell transplant. The receptors were sampled from a male patient aged 2 to 10 who had a stem cell transplant for acute lymphoblastic leukemia, so the T cells may come from the graft donor. CDR3s include the opening cysteine and the closing phenylalanine or tryptophan. Fields, in order: CDR3 DNA, CDR3 protein, clone size, V gene, D gene, J gene. D genes are given only for firm matches. Some rows mark clone size as missing; the rest say once, few, many or name a class of expanded clone.

cdr3_nt: TGCGCCAGCAGCCTAGTGAGCGGGGATACGCAGTATTTT
cdr3_aa: CASSLVSGDTQYF
clone_size: -
v_call: TRBV4-1
d_call: -
j_call: TRBJ2-3

cdr3_nt: TGCAGTGCCCCGGACTATCTTACCAAAAACATTCAGTACTTC
cdr3_aa: CSAPDYLTKNIQYF
clone_size: few
v_call: TRBV20-1
d_call: -
j_call: TRBJ2-4

cdr3_nt: TGCAGCGTTGCCCAGTGGGGACTAGCGGGAGGGCCTTCGGAGACCCAGTACTTC
cdr3_aa: CSVAQWGLAGGPSETQYF
clone_size: few
v_call: TRBV29-1
d_call: TRBD2
j_call: TRBJ2-5

cdr3_nt: TGTGCCAGCACGCGGGGGCCTACATCTGGGGCCAACGTCCTGACTTTC
cdr3_aa: CASTRGPTSGANVLTF
clone_size: few
v_call: TRBV12-3/TRBV12-4
d_call: -
j_call: TRBJ2-6

cdr3_nt: TGCAGCGTTGTACGCCAACTACAGGGTGGAGGCGAGCAGTACTTC
cdr3_aa: CSVVRQLQGGGEQYF
clone_size: -
v_call: TRBV29-1
d_call: -
j_call: TRBJ2-7

cdr3_nt: TGTGCCAGCAGTTTTTCGGCAGGGGGCCTCAATCAGCCCCAGCATTTT
cdr3_aa: CASSFSAGGLNQPQHF
clone_size: -
v_call: TRBV12-3/TRBV12-4
d_call: TRBD1
j_call: TRBJ1-5

cdr3_nt: TGCAGTGCTAGAGGACCCGGGACAGGGACCCAGGGTACGCAGTATTTT
cdr3_aa: CSARGPGTGTQGTQYF
clone_size: few
v_call: TRBV20-1
d_call: TRBD1
j_call: TRBJ2-3

cdr3_nt: TGTGCCAGCAGTTTCTTCCCCCCCAATGAGCAGTTCTTC
cdr3_aa: CASSFFPPNEQFF
clone_size: few
v_call: TRBV27
d_call: -
j_call: TRBJ2-1

cdr3_nt: TGTGCCAGCAGTTCCAACCCTAAACCTAACTATGGCTACACCTTC
cdr3_aa: CASSSNPKPNYGYTF
clone_size: many
v_call: TRBV28
d_call: -
j_call: TRBJ1-2

cdr3_nt: TGTGCCAGCAGTCCAGACCTGAGGGAGACCCAGTACTTC
cdr3_aa: CASSPDLRETQYF
clone_size: many
v_call: TRBV27
d_call: -
j_call: TRBJ2-5

cdr3_nt: TGTGCCAGCAGCTTATTCTTTGGACCGAGGAACACTGAAGCTTTCTTT
cdr3_aa: CASSLFFGPRNTEAFF
clone_size: -
v_call: TRBV7-9
d_call: -
j_call: TRBJ1-1

cdr3_nt: TGTGCCAGCAGTTTGGTCAGCCCCAACTATGGCTACACCTTC
cdr3_aa: CASSLVSPNYGYTF
clone_size: few
v_call: TRBV12-3/TRBV12-4
d_call: -
j_call: TRBJ1-2

cdr3_nt: TGCGCCAGCAGCCAAGAAGCCCCCTTGGGCGGGGAGCTGTTTTTT
cdr3_aa: CASSQEAPLGGELFF
clone_size: -
v_call: TRBV4-3
d_call: -
j_call: TRBJ2-2

cdr3_nt: TGTGCCAGCAGTTTTACAGGGATTTACACAGATACGCAGTATTTT
cdr3_aa: CASSFTGIYTDTQYF
clone_size: -
v_call: TRBV28
d_call: -
j_call: TRBJ2-3

cdr3_nt: TGTGCCAGCAGTATATGGGACACCGGGGAGCTGTTTTTT
cdr3_aa: CASSIWDTGELFF
clone_size: few
v_call: TRBV27
d_call: -
j_call: TRBJ2-2

cdr3_nt: TGTGCCAGCAGTCGCAGCGGTAGCCCCCTGAGGGAGCTGTTTTTT
cdr3_aa: CASSRSGSPLRELFF
clone_size: few
v_call: TRBV12-3/TRBV12-4
d_call: -
j_call: TRBJ2-2

cdr3_nt: TGTGCCAGCAGCTGGTTGGGACTAGCGGGGAACAATGAGCAGTTCTTC
cdr3_aa: CASSWLGLAGNNEQFF
clone_size: few
v_call: TRBV5-6
d_call: TRBD2
j_call: TRBJ2-1

cdr3_nt: TGTGCCAGCAGCCCCGCGGGGTGGTGGCCGAACACCGGGGAGCTGTTTTTT
cdr3_aa: CASSPAGWWPNTGELFF
clone_size: few
v_call: TRBV9
d_call: -
j_call: TRBJ2-2

cdr3_nt: TGCACCAGCAGCCAGGTCCGACTAAGCGGGAACGACGAGCAGTACTTC
cdr3_aa: CTSSQVRLSGNDEQYF
clone_size: -
v_call: TRBV1
d_call: -
j_call: TRBJ2-7

cdr3_nt: TGTGCCAGCAGGCACGGGGGCACTGAAGCTTTCTTT
cdr3_aa: CASRHGGTEAFF
clone_size: few
v_call: TRBV6-2/TRBV6-3
d_call: -
j_call: TRBJ1-1

cdr3_nt: TGCAGTGCTCCGAAACAGGGTCCCCACGAGCAGTACTTC
cdr3_aa: CSAPKQGPHEQYF
clone_size: few
v_call: TRBV20-1
d_call: -
j_call: TRBJ2-7

cdr3_nt: TGCGCCAGCAGCCGCTTCCGGGACAGGGGGTCCGAGCAGTACTTC
cdr3_aa: CASSRFRDRGSEQYF
clone_size: few
v_call: TRBV4-3
d_call: TRBD1
j_call: TRBJ2-7

cdr3_nt: TGTGCCAGCAGCCGAAGATCTAGCAAAATACTGGAGAATGAGCAGTTCTTC
cdr3_aa: CASSRRSSKILENEQFF
clone_size: -
v_call: TRBV7-9
d_call: -
j_call: TRBJ2-1

cdr3_nt: TGTGCCAGCAGCTCCCCGGGGGGGGCCTGGTACGAGCAGTACTTC
cdr3_aa: CASSSPGGAWYEQYF
clone_size: -
v_call: TRBV7-9
d_call: TRBD2
j_call: TRBJ2-7

cdr3_nt: TGTGCCAGCAGCTTAGCGAACACCCAAGAGACCCAGTACTTC
cdr3_aa: CASSLANTQETQYF
clone_size: few
v_call: TRBV7-8
d_call: -
j_call: TRBJ2-5

cdr3_nt: TGCGCCAGCAGCTCGAGGGTCGCCGGGGAGCTGTTTTTT
cdr3_aa: CASSSRVAGELFF
clone_size: few
v_call: TRBV5-1
d_call: -
j_call: TRBJ2-2

cdr3_nt: TGTGCCAGCGGGTGGACGGGCGGGGGTAATGAGCAGTTCTTC
cdr3_aa: CASGWTGGGNEQFF
clone_size: few
v_call: TRBV27
d_call: TRBD2
j_call: TRBJ2-1

cdr3_nt: TGCAGCGTTGAGGCCCATAGCGGGAGTTATGAGCAGTTCTTC
cdr3_aa: CSVEAHSGSYEQFF
clone_size: -
v_call: TRBV29-1
d_call: TRBD2
j_call: TRBJ2-1

cdr3_nt: TGTGCCAGCAGCCAAGGGGGGGGTCCCCAAGAGACCCAGTACTTC
cdr3_aa: CASSQGGGPQETQYF
clone_size: -
v_call: TRBV4-2
d_call: TRBD2
j_call: TRBJ2-5

cdr3_nt: TGTGCCAGCAGCTTAGAAGCGGAAGGTGGCTACACCTTC
cdr3_aa: CASSLEAEGGYTF
clone_size: many
v_call: TRBV5-6
d_call: -
j_call: TRBJ1-2

cdr3_nt: TGTGCCAGCAGTTTAATGGGGGTGGGGGGAGAGCGCACCGGGGAGCTGTTTTTT
cdr3_aa: CASSLMGVGGERTGELFF
clone_size: many
v_call: TRBV12-3/TRBV12-4
d_call: -
j_call: TRBJ2-2

cdr3_nt: TGTGCCAGCAGCGTCCGGGATGCCTATGGCTACACCTTC
cdr3_aa: CASSVRDAYGYTF
clone_size: -
v_call: TRBV5-6
d_call: -
j_call: TRBJ1-2

cdr3_nt: TGTGCCAGCAGCTTTTACAGGGCCCCTGAAGCTTTCTTT
cdr3_aa: CASSFYRAPEAFF
clone_size: few
v_call: TRBV7-2
d_call: -
j_call: TRBJ1-1

cdr3_nt: TGCGCCAGCAGTATGGGAGCAGGAGATACGCAGTATTTT
cdr3_aa: CASSMGAGDTQYF
clone_size: many
v_call: TRBV5-1
d_call: -
j_call: TRBJ2-3

cdr3_nt: TGTGCCAGCAGTTACTCGAAGGGTGGGCGCACAGATACGCAGTATTTT
cdr3_aa: CASSYSKGGRTDTQYF
clone_size: -
v_call: TRBV6-5
d_call: -
j_call: TRBJ2-3

cdr3_nt: TGTGCCAGCAGCTCACCCGAGACTAGTCCGCCCAATGAGCAGTTCTTC
cdr3_aa: CASSSPETSPPNEQFF
clone_size: -
v_call: TRBV7-3
d_call: -
j_call: TRBJ2-1

cdr3_nt: TGTGCCAGCAGTAGGAAAAGTTTTCAGAACACCGGGGAGCTGTTTTTT
cdr3_aa: CASSRKSFQNTGELFF
clone_size: many
v_call: TRBV27
d_call: -
j_call: TRBJ2-2

cdr3_nt: TGTGCCAGCAGCGCCGGCGACCGCAGATATAATTCACCCCTCCACTTT
cdr3_aa: CASSAGDRRYNSPLHF
clone_size: -
v_call: TRBV9
d_call: -
j_call: TRBJ1-6

cdr3_nt: TGCGCCAGCAGCCAAGAACGAGGCTACTCCGGCCCCGGTAATGAGCAGTTCTTC
cdr3_aa: CASSQERGYSGPGNEQFF
clone_size: few
v_call: TRBV4-3
d_call: -
j_call: TRBJ2-1

cdr3_nt: TGCGCCAGCAGCCAACTGGAGCCTAGCGGGAGACTCAATGAGCAGTTCTTC
cdr3_aa: CASSQLEPSGRLNEQFF
clone_size: -
v_call: TRBV4-3
d_call: TRBD2
j_call: TRBJ2-1

cdr3_nt: TGCGCCAGCAGACAGGGTTTGGGAGAGACCCAGTACTTC
cdr3_aa: CASRQGLGETQYF
clone_size: -
v_call: TRBV5-1
d_call: -
j_call: TRBJ2-5

cdr3_nt: TGTGCCAGCAGCTTTGATTACGAGCAGTACTTC
cdr3_aa: CASSFDYEQYF
clone_size: many
v_call: TRBV7-9
d_call: -
j_call: TRBJ2-7

cdr3_nt: TGTGCCAGCAGTTATCCGGGACGGCGACAAGAGACCCAGTACTTC
cdr3_aa: CASSYPGRRQETQYF
clone_size: -
v_call: TRBV6-5
d_call: -
j_call: TRBJ2-5